Listed below are T cell receptor beta chains from one sample, sequenced in a study of T cell clusters in autoimmune cytopenias. Reanalyzing the multiplex PCR reads, TCRdb keeps one entry per CDR3 protein, without DNA. The sample totals about 2,000 distinct CDR3 sequences; its top ten clones hold about 29%. Sequenced: peripheral blood. The source is a human donor with an autoimmune cytopenia or autoimmune hepatitis (not recorded which). CDR3s include the opening cysteine and the closing phenylalanine or tryptophan. A clone size is listed for some rows: how often the clone was seen (once, few, many), or a class if it is expanded.

TRBV7-6	TRBJ2-6	medium-sized	CASSPLPTGTSTSSGANVLTF
TRBV6-5	TRBJ1-3	medium-sized	CASSYSRTRDHSGNTIYF
TRBV19	TRBJ1-2	medium-sized	CASSRRRGAGGRDYGYTF
TRBV4-2	TRBJ1-4	-	CASSLLPATNEKLFF
TRBV6-1	TRBJ2-1	medium-sized	CASSEGQGYNEQFF
TRBV11-2	TRBJ2-3	-	CASSLPGTDTQYF
TRBV6-1	TRBJ2-2	-	CASRPRLAGGPGGELFF
TRBV27	TRBJ1-5	medium-sized	CASSLSPSYSNQPQHF
TRBV12-3/TRBV12-4	TRBJ1-6	medium-sized	CASSRDIGSPLHF
TRBV20-1	TRBJ2-7	medium-sized	CSGPSRREGEQYF
TRBV24-1	TRBJ2-3	medium-sized	CATSGWGAVRDTQYF
TRBV12-3/TRBV12-4	TRBJ2-3	medium-sized	CASSSISLDTQYF
TRBV5-6	TRBJ2-2	medium-sized	CASSLMREVATGELFF
TRBV9	TRBJ2-1	-	CASSEGSYNEQFF
TRBV27	TRBJ2-1	medium-sized	CASSTGQTPRYNEQFF
TRBV6-1	TRBJ2-1	medium-sized	CASSDSGGPYNEQFF
TRBV11-1	TRBJ1-2	large	CASSSSDGLYGYTF
TRBV24-1	TRBJ2-3	medium-sized	CATSDFTDTQYF
TRBV7-6	TRBJ2-7	medium-sized	CASSFDPSDEQYF
TRBV4-3	TRBJ1-2	-	CASSQDPRDRIFGYTF
TRBV27	TRBJ2-1	large	CASSPITYSGRAPYNEQFF
TRBV7-7	TRBJ2-1	-	CASSFMRGYSYNEQFF
TRBV6-5	TRBJ2-7	large	CASSPRTAYEQYF
TRBV5-1	TRBJ2-1	-	CASSFSLAGEGSYNEQFF
TRBV29-1	TRBJ2-3	large	CSVVRRGSTDTQYF
TRBV6-1	TRBJ2-7	medium-sized	CASSEGGTSYEQYF
TRBV6-1	TRBJ1-5	medium-sized	CASSENGNQPQHF
TRBV10-3	TRBJ1-4	medium-sized	CAISDQGGTNEKLFF
TRBV7-2	TRBJ2-3	-	CASSLVGTSGMDTQYF
TRBV5-1	TRBJ2-3	-	CASSSRQASTDTQYF
TRBV29-1	TRBJ2-1	large	CSARDRGTSYNEQFF
TRBV28	TRBJ2-3	-	CASSSGMDTQYF
TRBV27	TRBJ2-1	-	CASSPGSAGRPNEQFF
TRBV18	TRBJ2-7	medium-sized	CASSPPSEATYEQYF
TRBV11-1	TRBJ1-2	-	CASRTGGFYGYTF
TRBV11-2	TRBJ1-2	-	CASSFPGYLGSYTF
TRBV20-1	TRBJ2-3	-	CSARAAAGADTQYF
TRBV5-5	TRBJ2-7	medium-sized	CASSLGVTSNEQYF
TRBV12-3/TRBV12-4	TRBJ1-5	medium-sized	CASSLAGQGSNQPQHF
TRBV6-1	TRBJ2-7	medium-sized	CASSEAPGVVYEQYF
TRBV6-5	TRBJ2-1	-	CAGAVLETQFF
TRBV29-1	TRBJ2-2	-	CSVERGGELFF
TRBV20-1	TRBJ1-4	-	CSARDLSGEFGKLFF